The T cell receptor (beta chain) under discussion was sequenced for a study of CD8+CD57+ T cells in acquired aplastic anemia. The sequenced patients had an expansion of CD8+CD57+ cells seen by flow cytometry. Of note for this clonotype: Its target is not known.

Genomic DNA constituted the template upon which TCR beta VDJ and CDR3 profiling was performed. TCRdb used MiXCR to reprocess the reads, holding one entry per CDR3 protein. This sample has around 160,000 distinct CDR3 sequences; around 48% occur once, and the top ten carry around 3%. Study findings and constraints: Any difference that existed in CD8+ Simpson's diversity between patients and controls was not significant.

The sequencing sample was made of sorted CD4+, CD8+, or CD8+CD57+ T cells (not recorded which) from PBMCs. The receptor's source is a human donor with aplastic anemia.

DNA of the CDR3: TGTGCCAGCAGCTTAGACCAGCGGGATACGCAGTATTTT. Its protein product is CASSLDQRDTQYF. The V gene is TRBV7-8, the J gene TRBJ2-3; perhaps TRBD2 as D (5 bases). The CDR3 loop spans 13 amino acids. V was cut by 1 base and J by 6 bases, with 8 bases left in between. Per the germline V gene, CDR1 is SGHVS and CDR2 is FQNEAQ.